The T cell receptor beta chain under discussion was sequenced for a study of beta chain features in type 1 diabetes. The study, taken as a whole, reports: Across all four CD4+ subsets, people with type 1 diabetes showed modestly shorter TCRB CDR3s.

The isolated RNA, all of it, was reverse transcribed, so expressed TCRB transcripts were what got sequenced. Repertoires were generated with immunoSEQ multiplex PCR, while TCRdb's copy carries only in-frame clones and drops some. The table has roughly 300,000 clones, around 9.7% seen once. CDR3 length: 17 residues. Germline CDR1 and CDR2: SGHTA and FQGNSA. Trimming shortened V by 2 bases and J by 5 bases, and 22 bases separated the two germline ends. Details on this clone: What it recognizes is unknown.

The sample comprised central memory CD4+ T cells from blood. The rearrangement links TRBV7-2 to TRBJ2-7, with a possible D match to TRBD1 (6 bases). This clonotype originated in a man in his thirties or forties with type 1 diabetes. This CDR3 reads CASSLSPGQLLGHEQYF. DNA for the CDR3: TGTGCCAGCAGCTTATCTCCGGGACAACTACTAGGGCACGAGCAGTACTTC.